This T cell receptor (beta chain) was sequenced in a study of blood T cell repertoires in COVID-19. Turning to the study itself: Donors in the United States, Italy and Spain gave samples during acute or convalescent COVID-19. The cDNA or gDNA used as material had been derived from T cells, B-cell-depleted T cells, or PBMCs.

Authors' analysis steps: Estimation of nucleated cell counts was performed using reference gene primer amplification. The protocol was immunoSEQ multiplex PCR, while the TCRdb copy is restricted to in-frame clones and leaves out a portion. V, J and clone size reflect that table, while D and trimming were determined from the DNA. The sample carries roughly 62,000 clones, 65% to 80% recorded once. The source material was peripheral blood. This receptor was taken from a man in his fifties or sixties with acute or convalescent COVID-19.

In DNA, the CDR3 is TGTGCCACCAGTGATTCTTCCGGACAGTCCCACACAGATACGCAGTATTTT. It codes for CATSDSSGQSHTDTQYF. The chain has TRBV24-1 and TRBJ2-3, with TRBD1 as a possible D gene (6 bases). This CDR3 has 17 amino acids. From germline, CDR1 is KGHDR and CDR2 SFDVKD. V was clipped by 2 bases and J by 2 bases, with 16 bases between them.